The source of this T cell receptor beta chain is a study of CD8+CD57+ T cells in acquired aplastic anemia. Patients picked for sequencing had shown CD8+CD57+ cell expansion detected by flow cytometry. Genomic DNA served as template for TCR beta VDJ and CDR3 profiling. In TCRdb, the reads were re-called with MiXCR into one record per CDR3 protein. The sample holds approximately 180,000 distinct CDR3 sequences, around 63% seen once. CDR1 is DFQATT, CDR2 SNEGSKA, per germline (reference sequence). V gave up 0 bases and J gave up 6 bases, with 17 bases separating them. The CDR3 extends over 15 amino acids.

The sample consisted of sorted CD4+, CD8+, or CD8+CD57+ T cells (not recorded which) from PBMCs. The sequence was obtained from a human donor with aplastic anemia. The rearrangement joins TRBV20-1 to TRBJ2-5, with D possibly TRBD2 on 5 matching bases. CDR3 residues: CSARDPELGVKTQYF. For the CDR3, the DNA is TGCAGTGCTAGAGATCCCGAGCTGGGAGTGAAGACCCAGTACTTC.